This record concerns one T cell receptor beta chain sequence. Its specificity is not known. This entry is derived from a study of identifying expanded T cells in peripheral blood. General study points: Variance in clone template counts between two-week samples significantly increased with total template count across all healthy donors. Differentially abundant clones: 0.95 to 1.5 between replicates, about 15 at around 14 days, over 18 at four.

Germline CDR1 and CDR2: LGHNA and YNFKEQ. The length of the CDR3 is 16 residues. Trimming removed 0 bases at V and 4 bases at J, with 14 bases between. During the collection period, no donor immune events like infections were recorded. TCRdb keeps only in-frame clones here, not all; method: immunoSEQ multiplex PCR. The table records some 90,000 clones, approximately 90% of them present only once. The rearrangement uses TRBV4-2 and TRBJ2-3, with D possibly being TRBD2 (7 bases). The receptor's source is a person aged 18 to 75 in good health. The specimen was blood. The CDR3 loop reads CASSQDKGGGPDTQYF. The CDR3 DNA follows: TGTGCCAGCAGCCAAGATAAAGGGGGGGGCCCAGATACGCAGTATTTT.